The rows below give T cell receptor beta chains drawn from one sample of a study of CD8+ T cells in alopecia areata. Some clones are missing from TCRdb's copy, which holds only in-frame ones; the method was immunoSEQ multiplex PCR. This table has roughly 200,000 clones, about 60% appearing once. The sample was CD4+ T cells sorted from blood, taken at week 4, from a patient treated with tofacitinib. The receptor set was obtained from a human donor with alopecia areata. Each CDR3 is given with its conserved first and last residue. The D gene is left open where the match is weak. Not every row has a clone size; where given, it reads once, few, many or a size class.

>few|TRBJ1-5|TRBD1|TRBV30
TGTGCCTGGAGGCCGGGACAGGGTTATCAGCCCCAGCATTTT
CAWRPGQGYQPQHF
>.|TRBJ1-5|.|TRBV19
TGTGCCAGTAGTATACGTTACAGGTCTAATCAGCCCCAGCATTTT
CASSIRYRSNQPQHF
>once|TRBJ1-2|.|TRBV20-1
TGCAGTGCTAGACAAGGTGACTACACCTTC
CSARQGDYTF
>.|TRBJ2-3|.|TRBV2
TGTGCCAGCAGGGCGGGGCTACGGACAGCAGATACGCAGTATTTT
CASRAGLRTADTQYF
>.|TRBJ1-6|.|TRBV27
TGTGCCAGCAGTTTTGTAAACTCACCCCTCCACTTT
CASSFVNSPLHF
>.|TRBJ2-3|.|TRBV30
TGTGCCTGGAGGCCCTGGGGACCCGTCACAGATACGCAGTATTTT
CAWRPWGPVTDTQYF
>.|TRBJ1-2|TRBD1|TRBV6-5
TGTGCCAGCAGAACCGGACAGGGGAGGGATGGCTACACCTTC
CASRTGQGRDGYTF
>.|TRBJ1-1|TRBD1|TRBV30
TGTGCCTACACACAGGGGTTGAACACTGAAGCTTTCTTT
CAYTQGLNTEAFF
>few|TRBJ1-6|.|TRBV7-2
TGTGCCAGCAGCTCAGGCGGCAGCCTACTCTATAATTCACCCCTCCACTTT
CASSSGGSLLYNSPLHF
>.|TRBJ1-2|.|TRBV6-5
TGTGCCAGCAGACCCGGGGGTAACTATGGCTACACCTTC
CASRPGGNYGYTF
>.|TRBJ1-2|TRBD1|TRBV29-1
TGCAGCGTTGGGCCCGGACAGGGCCCGGGCTACACCTTC
CSVGPGQGPGYTF
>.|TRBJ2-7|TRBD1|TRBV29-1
TGCAGCGTTGAACAATGGACAGGGACCTACGAGCAGTACTTC
CSVEQWTGTYEQYF
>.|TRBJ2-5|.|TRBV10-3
TGTGCCATCAGGGCAGGAGAAGAGACCCAGTACTTC
CAIRAGEETQYF
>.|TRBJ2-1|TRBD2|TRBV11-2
TGTGCCAGCAGCTTAGCCGGGACTAGCGGGGGGACTTACAATGAGCAGTTCTTC
CASSLAGTSGGTYNEQFF
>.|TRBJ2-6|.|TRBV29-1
TGCAGCGTTAATGCGGGCTCTGGGGCCAACGTCCTGACTTTC
CSVNAGSGANVLTF
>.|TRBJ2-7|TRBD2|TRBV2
TGTGCCAGCAGTAGGGACTTGGCGGGGGGCTACGAGCAGTACTTC
CASSRDLAGGYEQYF
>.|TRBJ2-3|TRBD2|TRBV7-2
TGTGCCAGCAGTCGAGGGGGGACTAGCCAGACGCAGTATTTT
CASSRGGTSQTQYF
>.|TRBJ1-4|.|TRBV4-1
TGCGCCAGCAGCTCGACTGACAAGGGGGATGAAAAACTGTTTTTT
CASSSTDKGDEKLFF
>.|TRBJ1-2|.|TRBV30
TGTGCCTGGAGGGAAGGGACCTACTATGGCTACACCTTC
CAWREGTYYGYTF
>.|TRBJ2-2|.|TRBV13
TGTGCCAGCAGCTCCGACAGGCAAACGAACACCGGGGAGCTGTTTTTT
CASSSDRQTNTGELFF